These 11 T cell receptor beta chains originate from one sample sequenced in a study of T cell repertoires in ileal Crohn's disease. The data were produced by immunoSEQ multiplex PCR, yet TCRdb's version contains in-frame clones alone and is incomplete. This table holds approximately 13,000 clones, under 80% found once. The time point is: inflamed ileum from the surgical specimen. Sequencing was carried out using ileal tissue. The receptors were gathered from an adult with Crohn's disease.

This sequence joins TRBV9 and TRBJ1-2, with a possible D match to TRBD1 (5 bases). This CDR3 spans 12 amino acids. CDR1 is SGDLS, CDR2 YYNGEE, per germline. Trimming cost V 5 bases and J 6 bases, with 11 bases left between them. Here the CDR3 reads CASRRTNDGYTF. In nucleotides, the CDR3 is TGTGCCAGCAGAAGGACAAATGATGGCTACACCTTC.

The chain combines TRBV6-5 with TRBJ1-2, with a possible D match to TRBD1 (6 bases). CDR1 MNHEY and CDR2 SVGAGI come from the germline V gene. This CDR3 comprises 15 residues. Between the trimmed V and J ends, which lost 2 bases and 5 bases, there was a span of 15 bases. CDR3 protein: CASSYERTATYGYTF. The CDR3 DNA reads TGTGCCAGCAGTTACGAACGGACAGCGACATATGGCTACACCTTC.

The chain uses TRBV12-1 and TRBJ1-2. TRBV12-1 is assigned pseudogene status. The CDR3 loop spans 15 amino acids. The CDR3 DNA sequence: TGTGCCAGCAGCTTGGGACCGAGAGATAACTATGGCTACACCTTC. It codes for CASSLGPRDNYGYTF.

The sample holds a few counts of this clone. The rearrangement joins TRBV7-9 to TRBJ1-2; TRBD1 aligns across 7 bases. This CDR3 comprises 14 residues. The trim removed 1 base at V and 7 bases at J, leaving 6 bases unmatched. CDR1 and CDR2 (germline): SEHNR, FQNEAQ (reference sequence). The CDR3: CASSLVRGLVGYTF. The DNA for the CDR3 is TGTGCCAGCAGCTTAGTTAGGGGGCTGGTTGGCTACACCTTC.

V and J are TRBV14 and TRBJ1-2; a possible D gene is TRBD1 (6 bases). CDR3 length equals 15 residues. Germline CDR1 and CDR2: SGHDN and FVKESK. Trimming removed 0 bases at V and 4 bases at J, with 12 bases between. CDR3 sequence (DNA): TGTGCCAGCAGCCAAGAGTCAGGGGCCTTCTATGGCTACACCTTC. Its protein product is CASSQESGAFYGYTF.

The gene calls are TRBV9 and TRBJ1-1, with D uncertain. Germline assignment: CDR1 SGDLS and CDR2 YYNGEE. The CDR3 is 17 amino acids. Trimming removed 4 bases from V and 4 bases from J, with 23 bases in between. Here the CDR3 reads CASSPTLRGRLGTEAFF. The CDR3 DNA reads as TGTGCCAGCAGCCCAACCTTGAGAGGGAGGCTGGGCACTGAAGCTTTCTTT.

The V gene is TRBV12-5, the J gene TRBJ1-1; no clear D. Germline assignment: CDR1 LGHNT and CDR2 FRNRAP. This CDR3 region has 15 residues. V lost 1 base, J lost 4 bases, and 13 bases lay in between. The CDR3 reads CASGLDQPRGTEAFF. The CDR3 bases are TGTGCTAGTGGTTTGGACCAACCCCGGGGCACTGAAGCTTTCTTT.

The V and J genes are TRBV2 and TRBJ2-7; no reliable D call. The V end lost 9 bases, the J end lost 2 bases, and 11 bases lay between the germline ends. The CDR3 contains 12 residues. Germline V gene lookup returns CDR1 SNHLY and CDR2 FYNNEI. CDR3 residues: CASWTSAYEQYF. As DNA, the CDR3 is TGTGCCAGTTGGACGTCAGCCTACGAGCAGTACTTC. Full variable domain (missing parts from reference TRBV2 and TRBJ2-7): EPEVTQTPSHQVTQMGQEVILRCVPISNHLYFYWYRQILGQKVEFLVSFYNNEISEKSEIFDDQFSVERPDGSNFTLKIRSTKLEDSAMYFCASWTSAYEQYFGPGTRLTVT.

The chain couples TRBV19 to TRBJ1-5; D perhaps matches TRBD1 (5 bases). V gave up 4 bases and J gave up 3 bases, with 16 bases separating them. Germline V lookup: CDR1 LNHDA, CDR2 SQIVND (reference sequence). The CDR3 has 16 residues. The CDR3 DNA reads TGTGCCAGTAGTACCCTCCGTCGGGGGGTCAATCAGCCCCAGCATTTT. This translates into CASSTLRRGVNQPQHF.

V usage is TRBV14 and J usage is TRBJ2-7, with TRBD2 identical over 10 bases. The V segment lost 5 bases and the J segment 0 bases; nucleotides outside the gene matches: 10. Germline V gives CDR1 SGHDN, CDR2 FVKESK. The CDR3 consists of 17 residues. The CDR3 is CASSSLPLAGHSYEQYF. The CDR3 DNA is TGTGCCAGCAGCTCCCTCCCACTAGCGGGGCACTCCTACGAGCAGTACTTC.

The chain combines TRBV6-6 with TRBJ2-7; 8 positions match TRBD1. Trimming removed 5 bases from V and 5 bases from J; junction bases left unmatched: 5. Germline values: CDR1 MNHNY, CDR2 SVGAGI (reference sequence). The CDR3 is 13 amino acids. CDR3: CASSDRGVHEQYF. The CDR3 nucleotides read TGTGCCAGCAGTGACAGGGGAGTCCACGAGCAGTACTTC.